This T cell receptor (beta chain) was captured in a study of response to subunit inactivated influenza vaccine. This clonotype showed up just a few times. Its specificity is unknown. MiXCR, run by TCRdb on the RT-PCR reads, gives a single entry per CDR3 protein. Of 170,000 or so distinct CDR3 sequences in the sample, roughly 10% are singletons; the top ten hold around 40%. This CDR3 spans 14 amino acids. V lost 5 bases and J lost 6; bases outside the gene matches: 8. The V gene's germline CDR1 is DFQATT and CDR2 SNEGSKA (reference sequence). Study-level results: Each seasonal influenza vaccination, the authors suggested, recruits few new T cells.

This rearrangement joins TRBV20-1 to TRBJ2-1, with TRBD2 identical over 9 bases. The receptor was derived from a man aged 45 to 70 who received an inactivated influenza vaccine. The sample in question was CD8+ T cells sorted from PBMCs, obtained less than 30 months after vaccination. The CDR3: CSAHSGSSPNEQFF. The CDR3 DNA is TGCAGTGCTCATAGCGGGAGTTCGCCCAATGAGCAGTTCTTC.